These T cell receptor beta chains were read from a single sample in a study of blood T cells in healthy people across ages. TCRdb independently ran MiXCR on the 5' RACE reads; one entry per CDR3 protein. Among approximately 690,000 distinct CDR3 sequences, roughly 53% were seen once, and the ten largest hold around 37%. Sequences were obtained from blood. These receptors all stem from a man in his sixties in good health. Each CDR3 is given with its conserved first and last residue. The D gene is left open where the match is weak. Clone size is not always given. Where it is, it says once, few, many or a class for expanded clones.

TRBJ2-7 NA NA TRBV5-5 CASSSGHVYEQYF TGTGCCAGCAGCTCCGGACATGTCTACGAGCAGTACTTC
TRBJ2-1 NA NA TRBV5-1 CASSVDTTNEQFF TGCGCCAGCAGCGTGGACACCACAAATGAGCAGTTCTTC
TRBJ1-1 few NA TRBV10-3 CAISADRNTEAFF TGTGCCATCAGCGCAGACAGGAACACTGAAGCTTTCTTT
TRBJ2-5 few NA TRBV29-1 CSVAAVVEETQYF TGCAGCGTTGCAGCGGTCGTAGAAGAGACCCAGTACTTC
TRBJ2-5 NA NA TRBV20-1 CSAKQTGWETQYF TGCAGTGCCAAACAGACTGGGTGGGAGACCCAGTACTTC
TRBJ2-5 many TRBD2 TRBV29-1 CSVGTSGGVETQYF TGCAGCGTTGGGACTAGCGGGGGGGTAGAGACCCAGTACTTC
TRBJ2-3 NA NA TRBV28 CASREAADTQYF TGTGCCAGCAGGGAAGCAGCAGATACGCAGTATTTT
TRBJ2-7 NA TRBD1 TRBV28 CASSEDRGRWEQYF TGTGCCAGCAGTGAGGACAGGGGGCGCTGGGAGCAGTACTTC
TRBJ2-6 few TRBD1 TRBV7-2 CASSRDRVSSGANVLTF TGTGCCAGCAGCCGCGACAGGGTATCCTCTGGGGCCAACGTCCTGACTTTC
TRBJ1-2 few TRBD1 TRBV6-2/TRBV6-3 CASRRQGSNYGYTF TGTGCCAGCAGGAGACAGGGCTCTAACTATGGCTACACCTTC
TRBJ1-5 NA NA TRBV7-2 CASSLDAGLQPQHF TGTGCCAGCAGCTTAGATGCAGGACTCCAGCCCCAGCATTTT
TRBJ2-5 few TRBD2 TRBV20-1 CSARDQRGALQETQYF TGCAGTGCTAGAGATCAGCGGGGGGCCCTCCAAGAGACCCAGTACTTC
TRBJ2-1 NA TRBD2 TRBV29-1 CSVGDYYNEQFF TGCAGCGTTGGGGACTATTACAATGAGCAGTTCTTC
TRBJ2-7 few TRBD1 TRBV6-2/TRBV6-3 CASSSDRVGSYEQYF TGTGCCAGCAGCTCCGACAGGGTAGGCTCCTACGAGCAGTACTTC
TRBJ2-1 few NA TRBV7-2 CASSDPHNEQFF TGTGCCAGCAGCGACCCCCACAATGAGCAGTTCTTC
TRBJ2-3 NA TRBD2 TRBV6-5 CASSKRTSGGTDTQYF TGTGCCAGCAGTAAACGGACTAGCGGGGGCACAGATACGCAGTATTTT
TRBJ1-4 NA TRBD1 TRBV7-2 CASSWGQGEKLFF TGTGCCAGCAGCTGGGGACAGGGGGAAAAACTGTTTTTT
TRBJ1-2 once NA TRBV2 CASKGSSAYGYTF TGTGCCAGCAAAGGTTCTTCAGCCTATGGCTACACCTTC
TRBJ2-5 NA NA TRBV10-1 CASSEEWGETQYF TGCGCCAGCAGTGAGGAGTGGGGCGAGACCCAGTACTTC
TRBJ2-7 NA TRBD2 TRBV9 CASSVGSAGAYEQYF TGTGCCAGCAGCGTAGGGTCCGCGGGGGCCTACGAGCAGTACTTC
TRBJ1-4 NA NA TRBV20-1 CSAREEGGYEKLFF TGCAGTGCTAGAGAGGAGGGGGGATATGAAAAACTGTTTTTT
TRBJ2-2 NA TRBD2 TRBV18 CASSGSGGPNTGELFF TGTGCCAGCTCCGGAAGCGGGGGCCCGAACACCGGGGAGCTGTTTTTT
TRBJ2-7 NA NA TRBV6-2/TRBV6-3 CASSTATPIYELYF TGTGCCAGCAGTACCGCGACACCGATCTACGAGCTGTACTTC
TRBJ1-2 NA NA TRBV20-1 CSAREGPWSGYTF TGCAGTGCTAGAGAGGGTCCCTGGAGTGGCTACACCTTC
TRBJ2-1 NA TRBD2 TRBV29-1 CSVGTVAGLKYNEQFF TGCAGCGTTGGAACGGTAGCGGGGCTCAAATACAATGAGCAGTTCTTC
TRBJ2-4 few NA TRBV6-2/TRBV6-3 CASSLRGVAKNIQYF TGTGCCAGCAGTCTACGAGGAGTAGCCAAAAACATTCAGTACTTC
TRBJ2-5 NA NA TRBV5-1 CASSLKFGPAVGTQYF TGCGCCAGCAGCTTGAAGTTCGGGCCTGCGGTTGGGACCCAGTACTTC
TRBJ2-1 NA TRBD2 TRBV20-1 CSAPTSGYEQFF TGCAGTGCCCCAACTAGCGGATATGAGCAGTTCTTC
TRBJ2-5 NA NA TRBV6-5 CASSDSTGPGRETRYF TGTGCCAGCAGTGACTCAACAGGGCCGGGGAGAGAGACCCGGTACTTC
TRBJ2-7 few NA TRBV2 CASGGNSYEQYF TGTGCCAGCGGTGGCAACTCCTACGAGCAGTACTTC
TRBJ2-3 NA NA TRBV5-1 CASSLARRGSTDTQYF TGCGCCAGCAGCTTGGCCCGGCGAGGGTCCACAGATACGCAGTATTTT
TRBJ2-7 NA TRBD2 TRBV5-1 CATAPGLAVDEQYF TGCGCCACCGCACCGGGACTAGCCGTCGATGAGCAGTACTTC
TRBJ1-4 NA NA TRBV29-1 CSVPSGDNEKLFF TGCAGCGTTCCTTCAGGAGATAATGAAAAACTGTTTTTT
TRBJ2-5 NA TRBD2 TRBV20-1 CSATPASGVGETQYF TGCAGTGCAACCCCGGCTAGCGGGGTCGGGGAGACCCAGTACTTC
TRBJ1-6 few TRBD1 TRBV25-1 CASSGQGNSPLHF TGTGCCAGCAGTGGACAGGGTAATTCACCCCTCCACTTT
TRBJ1-2 NA TRBD1 TRBV12-3/TRBV12-4 CASSRQGGREYGYTF TGTGCCAGTAGTCGGCAGGGGGGGCGCGAATATGGCTACACCTTC
TRBJ2-3 NA NA TRBV27 CASSLSAPGTDTQYF TGTGCCAGCAGTTTATCGGCCCCTGGCACAGATACGCAGTATTTT
TRBJ2-3 NA NA TRBV20-1 CSAWTLSTDTQYF TGCAGTGCTTGGACACTGAGCACAGATACGCAGTATTTT
TRBJ1-6 NA TRBD1 TRBV7-9 CASSLSTGAGYNSPLHF TGTGCCAGCAGCTTGTCGACAGGGGCGGGATATAATTCACCCCTCCACTTT
TRBJ2-1 NA NA TRBV7-8 CASSPGGRGASGEQFF TGTGCCAGCAGCCCAGGGGGTCGGGGGGCTAGCGGTGAGCAGTTCTTC
TRBJ2-1 NA NA TRBV5-1 CASSFPGDGGQNEQFF TGCGCCAGCAGCTTTCCGGGCGACGGAGGACAGAATGAGCAGTTCTTC
TRBJ2-1 NA TRBD2 TRBV20-1 CSATSFGLAGGYEQFF TGCAGTGCTACTTCCTTTGGACTAGCGGGGGGGTATGAGCAGTTCTTC
TRBJ2-3 NA NA TRBV12-3/TRBV12-4 CASSTGRPDAQYF TGTGCCAGCAGCACCGGTAGACCAGATGCGCAGTATTTT
TRBJ1-2 once NA TRBV7-2 CASSLERRTNYGYTF TGTGCCAGCAGCTTAGAGCGCCGCACTAACTATGGCTACACCTTC
TRBJ2-1 NA TRBD1 TRBV14 CASSHWTGAPYNEQFF TGTGCCAGCAGCCATTGGACAGGGGCTCCCTACAATGAGCAGTTCTTC
TRBJ2-1 NA TRBD1 TRBV15 CATSSRTGGYNEQFF TGTGCCACCAGCAGTAGGACAGGGGGCTACAATGAGCAGTTCTTC
TRBJ2-7 few NA TRBV27 CASSLAARVYEQYF TGTGCCAGCAGTTTAGCCGCCAGGGTGTACGAGCAGTACTTC
TRBJ2-4 few NA TRBV20-1 CSARESGNIQYF TGCAGTGCTAGGGAGTCTGGGAACATTCAGTACTTC
TRBJ2-3 NA NA TRBV10-1 CASCLSEGDTQYF TGCGCCAGCTGCCTCAGTGAGGGGGATACGCAGTATTTT
TRBJ1-4 NA TRBD1 TRBV7-2 CASSPRTGQANEKLFF TGTGCCAGCTCACCCCGTACGGGACAGGCTAATGAAAAACTGTTTTTT
TRBJ2-5 NA NA TRBV20-1 CSATRRQGQETQYF TGCAGTGCCACCCGTCGGCAGGGGCAAGAGACCCAGTACTTC
TRBJ1-2 NA NA TRBV7-9 CASSPSGGPRGYTF TGTGCCAGCAGCCCAAGCGGGGGGCCCAGGGGCTACACCTTC
TRBJ2-7 NA TRBD2 TRBV4-1 CASSQAKRGRYYEQYF TGCGCCAGCAGCCAAGCGAAGCGGGGGAGATACTACGAGCAGTACTTC
TRBJ2-3 many NA TRBV4-2 CASSPNPPTDTQYF TGTGCCAGCAGCCCGAATCCCCCTACAGATACGCAGTATTTT
TRBJ1-2 NA TRBD1 TRBV5-1 CASTSTGGRDYGYTF TGCGCCAGCACCTCGACAGGGGGCAGGGACTATGGCTACACCTTC